The 21 T cell receptor beta chains in this list originate from one sample, sequenced in a study of blood T cells in healthy people across ages. Combining a sample-barcoded 5' primer with a J-beta primer mix, a second PCR ran for roughly 7 to 12 cycles. TCRdb passed the 5' RACE reads through MiXCR, listing each CDR3 protein once. The table lists 650,000 to 1,000,000 distinct CDR3 sequences, about 36% of them singletons. The sample consisted of blood. The receptors come from a young man in good health.

This clonotype was picked up many times. The chain recombines TRBV7-2 with TRBJ2-7; D might be TRBD2 (7 bases). V shed 2 bases and J shed 2 bases, with 16 bases lying between them. CDR3 size: 16 residues. Germline lookup yields CDR1 SGHTA and CDR2 FQGNSA. The DNA for the CDR3 is TGTGCCAGCAGCTTATGGGGGGGGGACAAACCCTACGAGCAGTACTTC. It specifies CASSLWGGDKPYEQYF.

The table lists this clonotype with many counts. The chain couples TRBV10-3 to TRBJ2-7; no reliable D call. The CDR3 has 14 amino acids. V gave up 2 bases and J gave up 5 bases, with 13 bases separating them. Germline CDR1 ENHRY, CDR2 SYGVKD. This CDR3 reads CAISEVKGMDEQYF. CDR3 bases: TGTGCCATCAGTGAGGTAAAGGGAATGGACGAGCAGTACTTC.

This clonotype was detected many times. The chain combines TRBV27 with TRBJ1-2; D perhaps matches TRBD1 (6 bases). Trimming pared 5 bases from V and 6 bases from J, leaving 16 bases between. The germline CDR1 and CDR2 sequences are MNHEY and SMNVEV (reference sequence). CDR3 length: 14 amino acids. CDR3 nucleotide sequence: TGTGCCAGCAGTCCGGGGATAGACAGGCATGGCTACACCTTC. Protein product: CASSPGIDRHGYTF.

In this sample, this clonotype turned up once. This likely comes from a read error, as the CDR3 has no conserved phenylalanine or tryptophan at its end. Because the CDR3's place on the DNA is in doubt, the DNA is left out and the CDR3 is given as listed by TCRdb. The V gene is TRBV19, the J gene TRBJ2-5. The CDR3 is 15 amino acids long, termini counted. The germline CDR1 and CDR2 sequences are LNHDA and SQIVND (reference sequence). CDR3 loop: CASSIDRYYGYTFGS.

This clonotype showed up just once. The chain has TRBV7-2 and TRBJ1-2; no reliable D call. Germline CDR1 and CDR2: SGHTA and FQGNSA. The V gene lost 1 base and the J gene lost 6 bases, with 12 bases spanning the gap. This CDR3 spans 14 amino acids. CDR3 nucleotide sequence: TGTGCCAGCAGCTTAGATGGTTCCCTCGATGGCTACACCTTC. Its translation: CASSLDGSLDGYTF.

This clonotype was seen a few times. CDR3 bases: TGCGCCAGCAGCTTGGCAATAGGGGCAGGGATCGATGAGCAGTTCTTC. Its translation is CASSLAIGAGIDEQFF. The chain carries TRBV5-1 and TRBJ2-1; possibly TRBD1 for D (5 bases). The V end was cut by 0 bases, the J end by 8 bases, with 18 bases between. The CDR3 covers 16 residues. Germline V CDR1 and CDR2: SGHRS, YFSETQ.

This clonotype was counted once. The CDR3 spells CSAFYSYTDTQYF. The CDR3 nucleotides are TGCAGCGCTTTCTATAGTTATACAGATACGCAGTATTTT. V and J are TRBV20-1 and TRBJ2-3, with D uncertain. In germline, CDR1 is DFQATT, CDR2 SNEGSKA (reference sequence). The CDR3 consists of 13 residues.

V gene TRBV27 combines with J gene TRBJ2-1; the D is unclear. With 0 bases removed from V and 5 bases from J, the gap between germline ends came to 5 bases. CDR1 MNHEY and CDR2 SMNVEV come from the germline V gene (reference sequence). The CDR3 covers 13 residues. The chain's CDR3 is CASSLSNNNEQFF. CDR3 in DNA: TGTGCCAGCAGTTTATCCAATAACAATGAGCAGTTCTTC.

This clonotype was seen once. The chain links TRBV7-2 to TRBJ1-5; D is perhaps TRBD2 (6 bases). The J call may be faulty, since TRBJ2-3 better matches the DNA end. Per the germline V gene, CDR1 is SGHTA and CDR2 is FQGNSA. The CDR3 runs to 14 residues. This CDR3 reads CASSRAGRLQPQYF. In nucleotides, the CDR3 is TGTGCCAGCAGCCGAGCCGGGAGACTTCAGCCCCAGTATTTT.

The rearrangement links TRBV10-3 to TRBJ2-3; 8 bases agree with TRBD2. The CDR3 is 16 residues long. Germline lookup yields CDR1 ENHRY and CDR2 SYGVKD. V lost 1 base, J lost 2 bases, and 5 bases stayed unmatched. The CDR3 nucleotides read TGTGCCATCAGTGAGTTTAGCGGGGAACACACAGATACGCAGTATTTT. This gives the protein CAISEFSGEHTDTQYF.

A remark on this clonotype: It is likely a read error, because the conserved phenylalanine at the end of the CDR3 is missing. The chain links TRBV20-1 to TRBJ2-4; D is possibly TRBD1 (5 bases). V was clipped by 3 bases and J by 5 bases, with 8 bases between them. Germline CDR1 is DFQATT and CDR2 is SNEGSKA (reference sequence). The CDR3 loop spans 12 amino acids. The chain's CDR3 is CSASSRENIQYL. CDR3 DNA sequence: TGCAGTGCTAGTTCCAGGGAAAACATTCAGTACTTA.

V usage is TRBV2 and J usage is TRBJ2-1, with D perhaps assigned TRBD1 or TRBD2 (5 bases each). The CDR3 consists of 13 residues. The V gene lost 4 bases and the J gene lost 8 bases, with 12 bases spanning the gap. Per germline, CDR1 SNHLY and CDR2 FYNNEI. DNA for the CDR3: TGTGCCAGCAGTGTTGGGGGTTTCGATGAGCAGTTCTTC. Translation: CASSVGGFDEQFF. Together with reference TRBV2 and TRBJ2-1, the CDR3 gives the full variable domain: EPEVTQTPSHQVTQMGQEVILRCVPISNHLYFYWYRQILGQKVEFLVSFYNNEISEKSEIFDDQFSVERPDGSNFTLKIRSTKLEDSAMYFCASSVGGFDEQFFGPGTRLTVL.

V gene TRBV9 combines with J gene TRBJ2-2, with a weak D call TRBD2 (5 bases). Looked up from germline, CDR1 is SGDLS and CDR2 is YYNGEE. Trimming left V 4 bases short and J 5 bases short, with 12 bases between. CDR3 size: 14 residues. This CDR3 is CASSPPPGTGELFF. The DNA of the CDR3 is TGTGCCAGCAGCCCACCCCCGGGGACCGGGGAGCTGTTTTTT.

This clonotype has just a few counts. V and J are TRBV30 and TRBJ2-3; 8 bases line up with TRBD2. This CDR3 spans 16 amino acids. Trimming removed 1 base from V and 3 bases from J; junction bases left unmatched: 9. Germline V CDR1 and CDR2: GTSNPN, SVGIG (reference sequence). The CDR3 reads CAWSGIGRGVTDTQYF. The CDR3 coding sequence is TGTGCCTGGAGTGGCATAGGGCGGGGGGTTACAGATACGCAGTATTTT.

This clonotype was detected many times. The J gene is TRBJ2-5, the V gene TRBV29-1; 9 nucleotides line up with TRBD2. Germline V lookup: CDR1 SQVTM, CDR2 ANQGSEA. Unmatched junction bases numbered 3, after V lost 5 bases and J lost 2 bases. The CDR3 length is 13 residues. The CDR3 bases are TGCAGCGTTCACAGCGGGGGGCAAGAGACCCAGTACTTC. Its protein product is CSVHSGGQETQYF.

This clonotype was recorded at least ten times. The CDR3 here is CASSQFLDWSVADTQYF. DNA for the CDR3: TGTGCCAGCAGCCAATTCCTGGACTGGAGCGTCGCAGATACGCAGTATTTT. V and J are TRBV4-2 and TRBJ2-3; D might be TRBD2 (5 bases). Per the germline V gene, CDR1 is LGHNA and CDR2 is YNFKEQ. The CDR3 is made up of 17 amino acids. The V and J ends lost 2 bases and 4 bases respectively, with 19 bases between them.

About this clonotype: One base away lies a much larger clone, so this may be a sequencing read error. The chain carries TRBV7-2 and TRBJ2-3, with D possibly being TRBD2 (5 bases). V was pared by 6 bases and J by 3 bases, with 13 bases between. The CDR3 runs to 14 residues. Germline CDR1 is SGHTA and CDR2 is FQGNSA. DNA for the CDR3: TGTGCCAGCAGGGTCTCCAGCGGAACAGATACGCAGTATTTT. Residues: CASRVSSGTDTQYF. Using reference TRBV7-2 and TRBJ2-3 for the parts outside the CDR3, the full variable domain is GAGVSQSPSNKVTEKGKDVELRCDPISGHTALYWYRQSLGQGLEFLIYFQGNSAPDKSGLPSDRFSAERTGGSVSTLTIQRTQQEDSAVYLCASRVSSGTDTQYFGPGTRLTVL.

This sequence joins TRBV7-8 and TRBJ1-1, with D perhaps matching TRBD1 (5 bases). Germline lookup yields CDR1 SGHVS and CDR2 FQNEAQ. The CDR3 is made up of 16 amino acids. Trimming cost V 5 bases and J 0 bases, with 16 bases left between them. CDR3 region: CASSRRDRGMNTEAFF. The CDR3 nucleotides read TGTGCCAGCAGCAGACGGGACCGGGGGATGAACACTGAAGCTTTCTTT.

This clonotype was found a few times. The chain carries TRBV7-2 and TRBJ2-5; D is perhaps TRBD2 (6 bases). Trimming took 5 bases from V and 1 from J, leaving 14 bases between them. This CDR3 has 15 residues. Germline loops: CDR1 SGHTA, CDR2 FQGNSA. CDR3: CASSLQAGFQETQYF. DNA for the CDR3: TGTGCCAGCAGCCTCCAAGCGGGTTTCCAAGAGACCCAGTACTTC.

The table lists this clonotype with many counts. This chain connects TRBV12-3 or TRBV12-4 to TRBJ2-3; 8 nucleotides line up with TRBD2. After removal of 6 bases from V and 6 bases from J, the junction contained 14 bases not matched to a gene. This CDR3 is built from 16 residues. This chain's CDR3 is CASSPGDSGARDTQYF. For the CDR3, the DNA is TGTGCCAGCAGCCCCGGGGATAGCGGGGCCAGGGATACGCAGTATTTT.

Points on this clonotype: Sequence at one end of the junction differs from germline and may be a read error. The V and J genes are TRBV12-3 or TRBV12-4 and TRBJ1-6; a weak D match, TRBD1 (5 bases). CDR3 length: 12 residues. The CDR3, as DNA: TGTGCCGGCAGCCCGGGGGATTCACCCCCCCACTTT. This sequence encodes CAGSPGDSPPHF.